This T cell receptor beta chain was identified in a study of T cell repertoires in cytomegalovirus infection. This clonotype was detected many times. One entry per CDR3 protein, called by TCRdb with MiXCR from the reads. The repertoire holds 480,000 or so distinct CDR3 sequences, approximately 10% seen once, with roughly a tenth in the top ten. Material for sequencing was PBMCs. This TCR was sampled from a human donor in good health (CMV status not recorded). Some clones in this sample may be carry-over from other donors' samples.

This chain's CDR3 is CASSLGRGLAGARNNEQFF. CDR3 bases: TGTGCCAGCAGCTTAGGGCGGGGACTAGCGGGAGCCCGGAACAATGAGCAGTTCTTC. The V gene is TRBV11-2, the J gene TRBJ2-1, with 14 bases lining up with TRBD2. Germline-derived CDR1 and CDR2 are SGHAT and FQNNGV. This CDR3 spans 19 amino acids. With 1 base clipped from V and 5 bases from J, the junction kept 10 bases outside the gene matches.